The entry that follows covers one TCR beta chain sequence. This clonotype was picked up many times. It lacks a known antigen. Per-base qualities were not stored, and no clone one base away is much larger. Libraries came from multiplex PCR. TCRdb names Illumina HiSeq 4000 as the instrument used. TCR beta libraries were built with iRepertoire HTBI primers and Arm-PCR amplification of CDR3 regions. PCR products were gel purified before sequencing. The authors' pipeline ran thus. A total of around 59 TRBV and some 15 TRBJ segments were identified across samples and were used for gene usage analysis of CDR3 amino acid clonotypes. COPE and FqMerger were used to merge filtered high-quality paired reads into contigs. BLAST was used to align contigs to IMGT TRBV, TRBD and TRBJ reference genes, and CDR3 was defined according to IMGT. Any clonotype with a frequency above 0.1% was classified as a highly expanded clone. Shannon entropy served as the measure of repertoire diversity, while the Gini coefficient captured V-J evenness. Public clonotypes were defined as clonotypes shared by more than one individual. The public reads were reanalyzed by TCRdb: fastp trimming at Q25, MiXCR alignment, in-frame beta chains only. Identical CDR3 protein sequences are pooled into one entry, listed with their most common genes and DNA. The V and J calls follow TCRdb's processing rather than the paper's. This sample has 420,000 or so distinct CDR3 sequences in its table, and less than 20% of those were observed once. About 23% of the sample goes to the ten largest clones.

V gives up 2 bases and J gives up 2 bases, and the segment between their germline ends measures 10 bases. The germline V gene specifies MDHEN as CDR1 and SYDVKM as CDR2. The CDR3 runs 14 residues from the cysteine to the phenylalanine. Only the CDR3 region is kept as DNA, spanning 42 bases read in frame from base 1. What this sample's time point label stands for: newly diagnosed GD, antithyroid drugs for less than 3 months. For both TCR sequencing and RNA sequencing, RNA was extracted from PBMCs in TRIzol. The diagnosis of Graves' disease was made according to American Thyroid Association guidelines. Patients were recruited from an endocrinology department in Xi'an, China. From each patient, about 9 milliliters of peripheral blood was collected into an EDTA anticoagulant tube. PBMCs were isolated by Ficoll Paque Plus density gradient separation without further T cell sorting. An Agilent 2100 Bioanalyzer and agarose gel were used to check RNA quality, while a NanoDrop 2000 measured RNA concentration.

The data were taken from a study of regulatory T cells in long-lasting Graves disease (dated by TCRdb to the early 2020s). Context from the whole study: Patients with newly diagnosed Graves' disease had been on antithyroid drugs for under 3 months. Persistent Graves' disease patients were compared with newly diagnosed Graves' disease patients by peripheral blood TCR sequencing and RNA sequencing. The study was conducted in China and was registered as a clinical trial. A total of about 35 samples underwent TCR sequencing: about 13 from persistent and approximately 20 from newly diagnosed Graves' disease patients.

What the work shows at the level of the full study, not this receptor alone: Sequencing and analysis were limited to the TCR beta chain. Persistent Graves' disease patients showed lower TCR Shannon entropy and fewer highly expanded clones than newly diagnosed patients, suggesting clonal expansion. A larger number of public clonotypes was shared among persistent patients (approximately 3,000) than among newly diagnosed patients (roughly 930). Persistent disease showed preferential use of TRBV28, TRBJ1-2 and TRBJ2-5, whereas newly diagnosed disease favored TRBV20-1 and TRBJ2-1. Peripheral blood alone was examined, since thyroid tissue, which constituted the primary lesion, could not be accessed. The small sample size was acknowledged by the authors as a limitation that may reduce accuracy.

These same records also appear under a second study, on T cells in Graves' hyperthyroidism and ophthalmopathy. The second publication reports: Graves' hyperthyroidism was defined as stable when no progression to ophthalmopathy occurred over 18 months of follow-up. Hyperthyroidism patients were aged 18 to 65 years and newly diagnosed, with disease duration of less than 2 months. The study excluded patients with uncontrolled infections, other autoimmune diseases, pregnancy or lactation. Clinical symptoms, serum thyroxine and TRAb, thyroid ultrasound, and orbital computed tomography formed the basis for the diagnoses. The first round of RT-PCR for the TCR CDR3 was performed with the HTBI primer set and the Qiagen OneStep RT-PCR kit. Blood samples also contained most of the expanded thyroid clonotypes (frequency above 0.001), which suggests that blood repertoires may reflect thyroid immune responses. A 13 V-J signature model separated ophthalmopathy from stable hyperthyroidism, with roughly 88% sensitivity and roughly 81% specificity in cross-validation and 80%/75% in testing. During validation, the model predicted progression to ophthalmopathy a median of around 7 months ahead of onset, with around 71% sensitivity and 72% to 80% specificity. A discovery cohort of roughly 100 patients, 43 with Graves' ophthalmopathy and roughly 59 with stable Graves' hyperthyroidism, was used to find distinguishing TCR V-J signatures. Prospective prediction of ophthalmopathy was tested in an independent validation cohort of fewer than 20 hyperthyroidism patients and 17 patients who later progressed to ophthalmopathy. The 100 discovery patients were randomly split 7:3 into training and test sets. The study also compared thyroid tissue and blood T-cell repertoires from several Graves' hyperthyroidism patients. After sampling, hyperthyroidism patients received methimazole starting at 30 mg daily, and ophthalmopathy patients received high-dose intravenous methylprednisolone. Libraries were constructed in a second round of multiplex PCR, after which size selection and purification were performed. The libraries were sequenced on an Illumina HiSeq2000 using paired-end 100 bp reads. SOAPnuke was used to process the raw data, with reads discarded if the reads contained adapters or uncalled bases, had a mean Phred below 15, or lacked an exact constant-primer or identifier match. COPE v1.2.5 was used to merge the high-quality paired reads, and each unique nucleotide sequence was defined as a clonotype. MiTCR v1.1 was used to align clonotypes to the IMGT TRBV, TRBD and TRBJ reference segments. Only V-J combinations with frequency above 0.0001, covering 99% to 99.2% of repertoires, were analysed. The TCS score was defined as the ratio of F50 (clonal expansion) to E x V (chaos), calculated using BLOSUM62-based TCRdist between CDR3 peptides within each V-J. Welch's t-statistics and random forest reduced approximately 520 V-J features to some 14, which were used in a naive Bayes classifier (R e1071). Sample size was not statistically predetermined, and investigators were not blinded to group allocation. TCR Vbeta CDR3 sequencing of 130 to 150 peripheral blood samples (43 ophthalmopathy, under 80 hyperthyroidism and around 17 progressor patients) is reported in the paper.

This clonotype was obtained from a woman under 30 with Graves disease. Donor details come from another sample of the same person, matched by shared clones. The material was peripheral blood mononuclear cells (PBMCs), obtained at new diagnosis, from a patient treated with antithyroid drugs. The chain is assembled from TRBV28 and TRBJ2-7; TRBD2 could be the D gene, as 6 bases match. The DNA sequence is TGTGCCAGCAGTTTAACTAGCCTGGCCTACGAGCAGTACTTC. The translation is CASSLTSLAYEQYF. With the rest looked up from the reference TRBV28 and TRBJ2-7 genes rather than sequenced, the full variable domain is DVKVTQSSRYLVKRTGEKVFLECVQDMDHENMFWYRQDPGLGLRLIYFSYDVKMKEKGDIPEGYSVSREKKERFSLILESASTNQTSMYLCASSLTSLAYEQYFGPGTRLTVT.